This entry features one T cell receptor (beta chain) sequence. Its specificity is unknown. TCRdb's copy holds only in-frame clones and misses some; the assay was immunoSEQ multiplex PCR. This sample has 15,000 to 20,000 clones, with 70% to 90% found just once. The CDR3 runs to 14 residues. The V gene's germline CDR1 is GTSNPN and CDR2 SVGIG (reference sequence). V was shortened by 5 bases and J by 5 bases, with 19 bases between the two germline ends. This sample is drawn from a study of T cell repertoires in ileal Crohn's disease. Study-wide points: Compared with CD4 T cells, sorted CD8 cells carried more expanded clones.

The rearrangement joins TRBV30 to TRBJ2-7, with D perhaps matching TRBD2 (6 bases). This clonotype was obtained from an adult with Crohn's disease. Sequenced: ileal tissue. CDR3 coding DNA: TGTGCCTGGGATCTCCACAAAGGCGGGAACGAGCAGTACTTC. It encodes CAWDLHKGGNEQYF.